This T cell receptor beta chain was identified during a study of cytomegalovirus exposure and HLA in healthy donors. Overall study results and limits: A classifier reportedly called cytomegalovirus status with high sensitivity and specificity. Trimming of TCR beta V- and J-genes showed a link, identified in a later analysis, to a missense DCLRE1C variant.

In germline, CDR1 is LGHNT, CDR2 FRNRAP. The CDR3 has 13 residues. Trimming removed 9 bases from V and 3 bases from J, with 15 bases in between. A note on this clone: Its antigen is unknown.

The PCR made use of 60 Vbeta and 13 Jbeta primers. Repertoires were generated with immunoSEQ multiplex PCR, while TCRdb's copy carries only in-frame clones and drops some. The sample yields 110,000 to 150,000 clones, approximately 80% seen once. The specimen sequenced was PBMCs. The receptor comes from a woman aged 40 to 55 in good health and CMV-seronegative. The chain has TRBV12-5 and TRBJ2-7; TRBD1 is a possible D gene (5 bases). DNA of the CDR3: TGTGCTAGAAGCTGGGCCAGGGACTACGAGCAGTACTTC. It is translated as CARSWARDYEQYF.